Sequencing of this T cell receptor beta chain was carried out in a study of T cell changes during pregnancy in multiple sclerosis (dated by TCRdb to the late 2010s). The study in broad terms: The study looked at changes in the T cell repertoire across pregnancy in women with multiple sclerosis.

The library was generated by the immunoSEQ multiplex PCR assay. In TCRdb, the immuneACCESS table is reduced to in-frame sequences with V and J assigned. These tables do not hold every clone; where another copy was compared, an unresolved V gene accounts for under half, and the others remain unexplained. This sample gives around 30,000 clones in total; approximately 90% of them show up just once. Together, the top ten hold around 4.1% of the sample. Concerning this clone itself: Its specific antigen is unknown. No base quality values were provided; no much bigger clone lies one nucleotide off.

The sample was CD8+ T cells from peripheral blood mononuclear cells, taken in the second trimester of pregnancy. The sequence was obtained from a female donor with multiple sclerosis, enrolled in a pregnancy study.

The DNA reads TGTGCCAGCAGCTTAAGGTTAGGGGAGGGTCAGCCCCAGCATTTT. Translated, it reads CASSLRLGEGQPQHF. This sequence uses TRBV7-8 and TRBJ1-5; TRBD1 is perhaps the D gene, given 5 matching bases. V drops 2 bases and J drops 6 bases, leaving 14 bases in between. Per the germline V gene, SGHVS is the CDR1 and FQNEAQ is the CDR2. From cysteine to phenylalanine, the CDR3 is 15 amino acids long. Of the read, only the CDR3 DNA is kept; its 45 bases are in frame from base 1.